Sequencing of this T cell receptor (beta chain) was carried out in a study of T cells after yellow fever vaccination. TCRdb itself ran the 5' RACE reads through MiXCR, one entry per CDR3 protein. The table shows about 130,000 distinct CDR3 sequences, with roughly 6.7% occurring only once. This CDR3 is built from 12 residues. Deletions cut 6 bases from V and 11 bases from J, with 17 bases between. From germline, CDR1 is DFQATT and CDR2 SNEGSKA (reference sequence). This clonotype was recorded at least ten times. The chain carries TRBV20-1 and TRBJ1-3, with D perhaps TRBD1 (6 bases). The starting material was CD4+ T cells sorted from PBMCs, obtained approximately 11 days after the first yellow fever vaccination. This clonotype originated in a man between 18 and 29 years old who received the YFV17D yellow fever vaccine. DNA for the CDR3: TGCAGTGCGCAATTACAGGGAACCGCCATATATTTT. Translation: CSAQLQGTAIYF.